These 24 T cell receptor beta chains originate from one sample sequenced in a study of control samples from healthy donors and cancer patients. Sequencing used immunoSEQ multiplex PCR; TCRdb keeps in-frame clones, though not all of them. Altogether around 80,000 clones are present, approximately 90% being singletons, with the ten largest covering 4.5% to 6%. The material sequenced was blood. The source of these receptors is a woman between 45 and 65 years old in good health.

This clone was seen only once. The chain combines TRBV3-1 (or the pseudogene TRBV3-2) with TRBJ2-2; D is unresolved. This CDR3 spans 13 amino acids. V lost 1 base and J 5 bases, leaving 5 bases between the germline ends. CDR1 is LGHDT and CDR2 is YNNKEL in the germline V gene (reference sequence). The CDR3 region is CASSQVRTGELFF. The CDR3 DNA follows: TGTGCCAGCAGCCAAGTACGAACCGGGGAGCTGTTTTTT.

This clone was seen once. This sequence joins TRBV3-1 (or the pseudogene TRBV3-2) and TRBJ1-3; maybe TRBD1 (6 bases). V was pared by 4 bases and J by 1 base, with 8 bases between. Germline CDR1 and CDR2: LGHDT and YNNKEL (reference sequence). There are 14 residues in the CDR3. The DNA of the CDR3 is TGTGCCAGCAGCCGGCAGGGGTCTGGAAACACCATATATTTT. Protein: CASSRQGSGNTIYF.

This sequence joins TRBV29-1 and TRBJ1-1; D is perhaps TRBD1 (6 bases). Germline assignment: CDR1 SQVTM and CDR2 ANQGSEA. V was trimmed by 4 bases and J by 4 bases, leaving 7 bases between them. The CDR3 contains 11 residues. The CDR3 DNA reads TGCAGCGTTGGGGGGCTCACTGAAGCTTTCTTT. This codes for CSVGGLTEAFF.

V usage is TRBV6-5 and J usage is TRBJ2-3; tentatively, D is TRBD1 or TRBD2 (5 bases each). The CDR3 extends over 15 amino acids. The germline V and J ends were trimmed by 6 bases and 7 bases, with 20 bases remaining between them. The germline V gene has CDR1 MNHEY and CDR2 SVGAGI. The DNA for the CDR3 is TGTGCCAGCAGCAAACCGAGGGGCCGGAGTAATACGCAGTATTTT. Protein product: CASSKPRGRSNTQYF.

The V call is TRBV5-1, the J call TRBJ1-5; D ambiguous. Trimming shortened V by 0 bases and J by 6 bases, and 10 bases separated the two germline ends. Germline assignment: CDR1 SGHRS and CDR2 YFSETQ. The CDR3 is made up of 14 amino acids. CDR3 amino acids: CASSLDFHGQPQHF. CDR3 nucleotide sequence: TGCGCCAGCAGCTTGGACTTCCACGGTCAGCCCCAGCATTTT.

This chain uses TRBV10-2 with TRBJ1-2; no clear D. V was cut by 8 bases and J by 7 bases, with 20 bases left in between. Germline V gene sequence: CDR1 WSHSY, CDR2 SAAADI. The CDR3 is 14 amino acids. The CDR3, as DNA: TGCGCCAGCTTGACGGACGGCACATCGAGTGGCTACACCTTC. This codes for CASLTDGTSSGYTF.

The chain is built from TRBV7-7 and TRBJ1-1; D gene unclear. With 3 bases removed from V and 10 bases from J, the gap between germline ends came to 3 bases. Germline loops: CDR1 SSHAT, CDR2 FNYEAQ (reference sequence). This CDR3 region has 9 residues. DNA of the CDR3: TGTGCCAGCAGCTTCGGAGCTTTCTTT. Encoded protein: CASSFGAFF.

This sequence joins TRBV19 and TRBJ1-1, with D hard to call. CDR1 is LNHDA, CDR2 SQIVND, per germline (reference sequence). Trimming stripped 4 bases from V and 5 bases from J, with 11 bases between. This CDR3 spans 13 amino acids. As DNA, the CDR3 is TGTGCCAGTAGTACGACGGGTCTTACTGAAGCTTTCTTT. It is translated as CASSTTGLTEAFF.

This clone has more than one count but fewer than ten. V gene TRBV4-1 combines with J gene TRBJ1-5; 8 nucleotides line up with TRBD1. CDR1 MGHRA and CDR2 YSYEKL come from the germline V gene. With V trimmed by 4 bases and J by 4 bases, 6 bases remained unmatched. This CDR3 comprises 15 residues. Here the CDR3 reads CASSPYTGGNQPQHF. The CDR3 bases are TGCGCCAGCAGCCCTTATACAGGGGGGAATCAGCCCCAGCATTTT.

This rearrangement joins TRBV2 to TRBJ1-2, with a possible D match to TRBD1 (5 bases). Trimming stripped 3 bases from V and 3 bases from J, with 11 bases between. The germline V gene has CDR1 SNHLY and CDR2 FYNNEI. The length of the CDR3 is 14 residues. The CDR3 sequence is CASSERGEDYGYTF. The CDR3 bases are TGTGCCAGCAGTGAGCGGGGGGAAGACTATGGCTACACCTTC.

In this sample, this clone is large. The V call is TRBV5-5, the J call TRBJ1-6, with 7 bases identical to TRBD1. With V trimmed by 2 bases and J by 7 bases, 15 bases remained unmatched. Germline lookup yields CDR1 SGHKS and CDR2 YYEKEE (reference sequence). The CDR3 spans 18 residues. Here the CDR3 reads CASSFHPLLGQLNSPLHF. CDR3 coding DNA: TGTGCCAGCAGCTTCCATCCACTATTGGGACAGTTAAATTCACCCCTCCACTTT. Drawing the rest from reference TRBV5-5 and TRBJ1-6, the complete variable domain is DAGVTQSPTHLIKTRGQQVTLRCSPISGHKSVSWYQQVLGQGPQFIFQYYEKEERGRGNFPDRFSARQFPNYSSELNVNALLLGDSALYLCASSFHPLLGQLNSPLHFGNGTRLTVT.

This clone was seen just once. The J gene is TRBJ2-7, the V gene TRBV19; TRBD1 matches at 11 bases. The CDR3 length is 13 residues. Germline CDR1 reads LNHDA; CDR2 reads SQIVND (reference sequence). The V and J ends lost 6 bases and 3 bases, in that order; junction bases with no gene match: 1. The CDR3 DNA follows: TGTGCCAGTAGAGGGACAGGGGGCTACGAGCAGTACTTC. This encodes CASRGTGGYEQYF.

The gene calls are TRBV11-2 and TRBJ1-5; 9 nucleotides match TRBD1. Looked up from germline, CDR1 is SGHAT and CDR2 is FQNNGV. J was trimmed by 7 bases and V by 5 bases; bases with no gene match: 6. The CDR3 totals 14 residues. In DNA, the CDR3 is TGTGCCAGCAGCACAGGGGGCTCGGGGCAGCCCCAGCATTTT. This codes for CASSTGGSGQPQHF.

This rearrangement joins TRBV21-1 to TRBJ2-7; TRBD1, the table's D call, was not compared with the DNA. TRBV21-1 is described as a pseudogene. The CDR3 has 14 residues. In DNA, the CDR3 is TGTGCCAGCGGACAGGACCTTCCCGGCTACGAGCAGTACTTC. Translation: CASGQDLPGYEQYF.

The chain links TRBV19 to TRBJ1-2; 11 bases fit TRBD1. Germline loops: CDR1 LNHDA, CDR2 SQIVND (reference sequence). The J segment lost 8 bases and the V segment lost 6 bases, leaving 14 bases of the junction unmatched. The CDR3 consists of 16 residues. DNA of the CDR3: TGTGCCAGTAGAAATATCGGGACAGGGGGGCGGTACGGCTACACCTTC. This gives the protein CASRNIGTGGRYGYTF.

The chain has TRBV11-3 and TRBJ2-6; D is uncertain. The length of the CDR3 is 16 residues. The V and J ends lost 6 bases and 0 bases respectively, with 12 bases between them. Germline V CDR1 and CDR2: SGHNT, YENEEA. CDR3: CASSRVLSSGANVLTF. CDR3 bases: TGTGCCAGCAGTAGGGTCCTGAGCTCTGGGGCCAACGTCCTGACTTTC.

The V and J genes are TRBV3-1 (or the pseudogene TRBV3-2) and TRBJ2-3; D not certain. Germline CDR1 reads LGHDT; CDR2 reads YNNKEL (reference sequence). The V end was cut by 0 bases, the J end by 5 bases, with 12 bases between. This CDR3 has 15 residues. The CDR3 is CASSQDTQARDTQYF. The CDR3 DNA follows: TGTGCCAGCAGCCAAGACACGCAGGCCAGAGATACGCAGTATTTT.

This clone was counted between two and nine times. The CDR3 protein is CASSPWTGPNSPLHF. DNA of the CDR3: TGTGCCAGCAGCCCGTGGACAGGACCTAATTCACCCCTCCACTTT. V and J are TRBV11-2 and TRBJ1-6, with 7 bases identical to TRBD1. V dropped 5 bases and J dropped 6; count of bases not matched to a gene: 7. This CDR3 has 15 residues. Germline CDR1 reads SGHAT; CDR2 reads FQNNGV.

The rearrangement links TRBV2 to TRBJ2-1; D is ambiguous. Trimming pared 5 bases from V and 6 bases from J, leaving 17 bases between. CDR3 size: 15 residues. Germline CDR1 is SNHLY and CDR2 is FYNNEI. CDR3 region: CASSFRSGRPNEQFF. In DNA form, the CDR3 reads TGTGCCAGCAGTTTTCGGTCTGGAAGGCCCAATGAGCAGTTCTTC.

This chain uses TRBV6-6 with TRBJ2-7; either TRBD1 or TRBD2 may fit D (5 bases each). Trimming pared 5 bases from V and 6 bases from J, leaving 23 bases between. The length of the CDR3 is 16 residues. Per germline, CDR1 MNHNY and CDR2 SVGAGI (reference sequence). CDR3 DNA: TGTGCCAGCAGTACCCCGGGGCAAGGAACCCAATCCGAGCAGTACTTC. Its translation: CASSTPGQGTQSEQYF.

This chain joins TRBV5-6 and TRBJ2-5; a possible D gene is TRBD2 (5 bases). The CDR3 runs 15 residues. V gave up 3 bases and J gave up 9 bases, with 21 bases separating them. Germline CDR1 reads SGHDT; CDR2 reads YYEEEE. The CDR3 region is CASSSRAGLFEAQYF. The CDR3 DNA reads TGTGCCAGCAGCTCACGGGCCGGACTCTTTGAGGCCCAGTACTTC.

The chain recombines TRBV19 with TRBJ1-2; the match to TRBD1 covers 8 bases. Germline V lookup: CDR1 LNHDA, CDR2 SQIVND (reference sequence). Losses at the gene ends were 1 base for V and 7 bases for J; bases not matched to a gene: 14. This CDR3 has 17 amino acids. The CDR3 DNA reads as TGTGCCAGTAGTATAGTATTTTCCGGACAGGGACAAAGTGGCTACACCTTC. Protein sequence: CASSIVFSGQGQSGYTF.

Only a few counts were recorded for this clone. V usage is TRBV2 and J usage is TRBJ2-1; maybe TRBD2 (6 bases). V gave up 4 bases and J gave up 11 bases, with 12 bases separating them. Germline V lookup: CDR1 SNHLY, CDR2 FYNNEI. The CDR3 is 12 residues long. DNA of the CDR3: TGTGCCAGCAGTGGCGGGGAAGCGCAGCAGTTCTTC. Amino acids: CASSGGEAQQFF. Full variable domain (remainder filled in from reference TRBV2 and TRBJ2-1): EPEVTQTPSHQVTQMGQEVILRCVPISNHLYFYWYRQILGQKVEFLVSFYNNEISEKSEIFDDQFSVERPDGSNFTLKIRSTKLEDSAMYFCASSGGEAQQFFGPGTRLTVL.

The chain couples TRBV12-3 or TRBV12-4 to TRBJ2-3; D is perhaps TRBD1 or TRBD2 (6 bases each). The CDR3 runs 12 residues. The germline V and J ends were trimmed by 6 bases and 10 bases, with 14 bases remaining between them. The CDR3 sequence is CASRGGAAAQYF. CDR3 DNA: TGTGCCAGCAGGGGGGGCGCCGCCGCGCAGTATTTT.